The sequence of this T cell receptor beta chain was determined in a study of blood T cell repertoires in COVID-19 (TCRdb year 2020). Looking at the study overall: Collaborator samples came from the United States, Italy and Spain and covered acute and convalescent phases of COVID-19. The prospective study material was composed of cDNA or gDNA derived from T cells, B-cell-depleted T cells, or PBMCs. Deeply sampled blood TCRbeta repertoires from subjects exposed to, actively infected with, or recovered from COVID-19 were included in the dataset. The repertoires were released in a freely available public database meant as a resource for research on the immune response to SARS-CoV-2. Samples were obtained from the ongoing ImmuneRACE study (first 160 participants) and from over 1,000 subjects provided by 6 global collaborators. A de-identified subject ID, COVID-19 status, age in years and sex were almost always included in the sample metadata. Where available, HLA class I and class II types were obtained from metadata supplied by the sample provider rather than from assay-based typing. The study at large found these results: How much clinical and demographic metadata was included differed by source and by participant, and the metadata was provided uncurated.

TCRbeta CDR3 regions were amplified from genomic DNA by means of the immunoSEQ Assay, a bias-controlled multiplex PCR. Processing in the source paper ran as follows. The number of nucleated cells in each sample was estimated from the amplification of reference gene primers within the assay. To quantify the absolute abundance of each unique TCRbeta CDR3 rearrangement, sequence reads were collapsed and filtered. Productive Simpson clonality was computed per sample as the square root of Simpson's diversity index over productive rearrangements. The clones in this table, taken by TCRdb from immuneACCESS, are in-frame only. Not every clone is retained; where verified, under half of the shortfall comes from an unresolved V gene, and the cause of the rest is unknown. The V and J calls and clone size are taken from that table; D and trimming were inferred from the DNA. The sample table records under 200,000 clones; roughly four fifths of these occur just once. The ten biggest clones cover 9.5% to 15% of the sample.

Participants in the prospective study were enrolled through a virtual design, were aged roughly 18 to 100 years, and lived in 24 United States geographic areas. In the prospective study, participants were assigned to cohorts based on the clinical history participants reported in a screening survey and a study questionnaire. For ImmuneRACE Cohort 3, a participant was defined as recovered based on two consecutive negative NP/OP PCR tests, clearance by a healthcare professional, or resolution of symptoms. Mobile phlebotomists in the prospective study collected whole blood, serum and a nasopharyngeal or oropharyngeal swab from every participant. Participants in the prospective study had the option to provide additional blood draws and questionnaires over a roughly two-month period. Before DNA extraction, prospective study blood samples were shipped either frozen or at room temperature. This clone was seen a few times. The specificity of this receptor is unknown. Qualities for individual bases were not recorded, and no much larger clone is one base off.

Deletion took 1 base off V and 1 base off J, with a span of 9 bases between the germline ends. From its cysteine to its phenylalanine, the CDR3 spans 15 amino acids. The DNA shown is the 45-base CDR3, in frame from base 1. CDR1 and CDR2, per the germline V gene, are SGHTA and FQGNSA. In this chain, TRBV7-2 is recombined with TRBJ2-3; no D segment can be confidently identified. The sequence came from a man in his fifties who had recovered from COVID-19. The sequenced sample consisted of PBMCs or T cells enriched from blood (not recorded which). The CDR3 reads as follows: CASSLGPAGTDTQYF. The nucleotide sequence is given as TGTGCCAGCAGCTTAGGTCCCGCGGGCACAGATACGCAGTATTTT.